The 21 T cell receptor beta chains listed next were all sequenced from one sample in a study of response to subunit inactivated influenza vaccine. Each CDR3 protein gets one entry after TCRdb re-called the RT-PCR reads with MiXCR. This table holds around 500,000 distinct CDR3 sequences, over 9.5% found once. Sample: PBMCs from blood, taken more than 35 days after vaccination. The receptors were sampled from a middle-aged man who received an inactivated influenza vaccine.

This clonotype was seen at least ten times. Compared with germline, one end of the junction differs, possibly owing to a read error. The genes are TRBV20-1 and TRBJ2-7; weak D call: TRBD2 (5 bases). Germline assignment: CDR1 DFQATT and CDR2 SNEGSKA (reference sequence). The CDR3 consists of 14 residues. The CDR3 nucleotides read TGCAGTGCAAGAGTACCTGAGGGAGCCTACGAGCAGTACTTC. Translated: CSARVPEGAYEQYF.

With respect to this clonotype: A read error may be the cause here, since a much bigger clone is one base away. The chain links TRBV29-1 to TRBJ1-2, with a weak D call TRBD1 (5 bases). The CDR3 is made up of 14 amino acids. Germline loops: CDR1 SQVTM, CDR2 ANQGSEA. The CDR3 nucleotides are TGCAGCGTTGATCCACCAGGGCCTAAATATGGCTACACCTTC. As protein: CSVDPPGPKYGYTF.

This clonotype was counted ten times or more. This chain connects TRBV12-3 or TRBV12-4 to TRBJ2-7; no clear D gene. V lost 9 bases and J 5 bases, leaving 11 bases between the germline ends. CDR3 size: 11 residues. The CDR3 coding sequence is TGTGCCAGTCGACCGGGCCACGAGCAGTACTTC. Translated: CASRPGHEQYF.

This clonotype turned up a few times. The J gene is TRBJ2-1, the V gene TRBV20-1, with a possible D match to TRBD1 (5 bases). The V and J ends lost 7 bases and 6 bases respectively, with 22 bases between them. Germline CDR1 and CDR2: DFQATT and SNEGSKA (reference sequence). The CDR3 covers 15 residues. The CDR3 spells CSGSSRTRRGNEQFF. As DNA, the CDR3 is TGCAGTGGTTCTTCGAGGACCCGAAGGGGCAATGAGCAGTTCTTC.

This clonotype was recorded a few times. For the CDR3, the DNA is TGTGCCAGCAGGGTGCCTGGATCGGCCAACTACAATGAGCAGTTCTTC. This encodes CASRVPGSANYNEQFF. This sequence joins TRBV12-3 or TRBV12-4 and TRBJ2-1; D gene uncertain. V was clipped by 6 bases and J by 3 bases, with 18 bases between them. The CDR3 totals 16 residues.

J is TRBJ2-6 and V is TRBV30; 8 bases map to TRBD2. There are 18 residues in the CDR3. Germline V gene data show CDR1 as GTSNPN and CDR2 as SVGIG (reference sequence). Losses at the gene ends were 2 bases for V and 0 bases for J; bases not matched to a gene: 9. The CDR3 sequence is CAWSPDLLAGSGANVLTF. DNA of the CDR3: TGTGCCTGGAGTCCCGACTTGCTAGCGGGCTCTGGGGCCAACGTCCTGACTTTC.

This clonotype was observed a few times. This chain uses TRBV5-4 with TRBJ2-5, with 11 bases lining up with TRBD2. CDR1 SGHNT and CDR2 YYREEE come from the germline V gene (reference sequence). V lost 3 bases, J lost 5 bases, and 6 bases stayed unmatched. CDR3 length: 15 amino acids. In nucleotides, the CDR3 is TGTGCCAGCAGCTCCGTAGCGGGAGGGAGGGAGACCCAGTACTTC. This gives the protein CASSSVAGGRETQYF.

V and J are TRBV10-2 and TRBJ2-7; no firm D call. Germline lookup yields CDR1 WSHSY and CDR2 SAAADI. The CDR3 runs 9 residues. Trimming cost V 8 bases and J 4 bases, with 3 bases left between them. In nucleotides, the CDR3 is TGCGCCAGCCCGTACGAGCAGTACTTC. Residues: CASPYEQYF.

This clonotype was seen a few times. In DNA form, the CDR3 reads TGCAGCGTTGTAGGATCCTATGGCTACACCTTC. Its protein is CSVVGSYGYTF. This chain uses TRBV29-1 with TRBJ1-2; D is unclear. The CDR3 spans 11 residues. CDR1 and CDR2 (germline): SQVTM, ANQGSEA. Trimming removed 4 bases from V and 4 bases from J, with 7 bases in between.

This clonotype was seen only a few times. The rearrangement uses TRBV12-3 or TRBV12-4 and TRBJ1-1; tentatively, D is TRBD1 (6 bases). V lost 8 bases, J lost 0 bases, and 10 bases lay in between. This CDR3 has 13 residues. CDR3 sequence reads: CASGGHMNTEAFF. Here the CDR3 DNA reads TGTGCCAGCGGGGGACACATGAACACTGAAGCTTTCTTT.

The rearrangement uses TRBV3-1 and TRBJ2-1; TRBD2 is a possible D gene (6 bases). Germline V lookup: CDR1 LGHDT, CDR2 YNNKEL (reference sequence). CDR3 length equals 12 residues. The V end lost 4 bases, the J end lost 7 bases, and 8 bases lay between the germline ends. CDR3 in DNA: TGTGCCAGCAGCCGGGGGGAGAATGAGCAGTTCTTC. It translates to CASSRGENEQFF.

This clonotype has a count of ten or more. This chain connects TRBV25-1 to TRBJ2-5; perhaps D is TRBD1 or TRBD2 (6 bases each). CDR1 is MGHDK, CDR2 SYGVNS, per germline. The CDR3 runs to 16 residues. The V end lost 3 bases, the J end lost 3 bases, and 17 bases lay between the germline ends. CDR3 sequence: CASSERRGILEETQYF. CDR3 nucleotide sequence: TGTGCCAGCAGTGAGCGGAGGGGGATCTTGGAAGAGACCCAGTACTTC.

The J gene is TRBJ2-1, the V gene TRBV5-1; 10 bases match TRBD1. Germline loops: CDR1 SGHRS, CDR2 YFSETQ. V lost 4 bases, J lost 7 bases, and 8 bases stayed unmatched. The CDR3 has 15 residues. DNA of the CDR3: TGCGCCAGCAGCCTAAGACAGGGGGCACGAAATGAGCAGTTCTTC. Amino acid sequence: CASSLRQGARNEQFF.

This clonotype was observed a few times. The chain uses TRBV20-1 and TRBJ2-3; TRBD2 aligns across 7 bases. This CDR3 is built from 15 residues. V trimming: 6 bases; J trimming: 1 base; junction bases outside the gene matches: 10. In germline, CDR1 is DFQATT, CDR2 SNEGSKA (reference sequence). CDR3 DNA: TGCAGTGCGTTCCGAGTGGCGGGGGGCACAGATACGCAGTATTTT. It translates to CSAFRVAGGTDTQYF.

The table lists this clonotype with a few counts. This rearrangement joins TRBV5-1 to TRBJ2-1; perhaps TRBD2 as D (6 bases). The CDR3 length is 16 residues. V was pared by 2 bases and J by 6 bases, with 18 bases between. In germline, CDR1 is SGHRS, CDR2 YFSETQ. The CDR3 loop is CASSLVPGATANEQFF. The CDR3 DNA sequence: TGCGCCAGCAGCTTAGTACCGGGAGCTACGGCCAATGAGCAGTTCTTC.

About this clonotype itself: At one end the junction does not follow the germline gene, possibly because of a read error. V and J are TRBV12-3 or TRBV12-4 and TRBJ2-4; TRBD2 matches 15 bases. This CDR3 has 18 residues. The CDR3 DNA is TGTGTCAGCAGGCCTACCTGGACTAGCGGGAGGGCGGGAAACATTCAGTACTTC. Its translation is CVSRPTWTSGRAGNIQYF.

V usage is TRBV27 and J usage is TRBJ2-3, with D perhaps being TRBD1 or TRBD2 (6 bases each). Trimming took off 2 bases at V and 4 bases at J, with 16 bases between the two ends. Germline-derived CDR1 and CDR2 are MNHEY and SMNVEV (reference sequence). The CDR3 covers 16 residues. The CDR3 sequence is CASSLIGGSGADTQYF. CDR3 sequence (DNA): TGTGCCAGCAGTTTAATAGGGGGGAGCGGCGCAGATACGCAGTATTTT.

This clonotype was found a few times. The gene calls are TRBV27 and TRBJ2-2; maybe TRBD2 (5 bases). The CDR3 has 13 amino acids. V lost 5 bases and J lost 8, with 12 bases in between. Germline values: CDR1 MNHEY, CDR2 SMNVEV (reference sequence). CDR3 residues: CASSPRGYGELFF. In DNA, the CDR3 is TGTGCCAGCAGTCCCCGCGGGTATGGGGAGCTGTTTTTT.

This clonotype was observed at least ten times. The CDR3 loop is CSARPLSSRGFKETQYF. CDR3 in DNA: TGCAGTGCTAGACCGTTGTCTTCTCGGGGCTTCAAAGAGACCCAGTACTTC. This rearrangement joins TRBV20-1 to TRBJ2-5; possibly TRBD1 or TRBD2 for D (5 bases each). V gave up 2 bases and J gave up 3 bases, with 22 bases separating them. This CDR3 spans 17 amino acids. Germline values: CDR1 DFQATT, CDR2 SNEGSKA (reference sequence).

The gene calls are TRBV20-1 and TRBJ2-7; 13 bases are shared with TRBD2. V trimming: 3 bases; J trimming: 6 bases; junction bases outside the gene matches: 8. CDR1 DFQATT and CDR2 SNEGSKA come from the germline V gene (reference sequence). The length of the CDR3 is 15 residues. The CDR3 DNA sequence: TGCAGTGCTAGGACTAGCGGGAGGCAGTTGTCCGAGCAGTACTTC. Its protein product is CSARTSGRQLSEQYF.

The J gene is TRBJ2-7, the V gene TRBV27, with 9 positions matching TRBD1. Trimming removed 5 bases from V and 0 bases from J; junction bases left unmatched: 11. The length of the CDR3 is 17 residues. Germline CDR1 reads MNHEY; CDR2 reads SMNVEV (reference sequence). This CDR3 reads CASSQQYRGQFSYEQYF. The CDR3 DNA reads TGTGCCAGCAGTCAGCAATACAGGGGGCAATTCTCCTACGAGCAGTACTTC.